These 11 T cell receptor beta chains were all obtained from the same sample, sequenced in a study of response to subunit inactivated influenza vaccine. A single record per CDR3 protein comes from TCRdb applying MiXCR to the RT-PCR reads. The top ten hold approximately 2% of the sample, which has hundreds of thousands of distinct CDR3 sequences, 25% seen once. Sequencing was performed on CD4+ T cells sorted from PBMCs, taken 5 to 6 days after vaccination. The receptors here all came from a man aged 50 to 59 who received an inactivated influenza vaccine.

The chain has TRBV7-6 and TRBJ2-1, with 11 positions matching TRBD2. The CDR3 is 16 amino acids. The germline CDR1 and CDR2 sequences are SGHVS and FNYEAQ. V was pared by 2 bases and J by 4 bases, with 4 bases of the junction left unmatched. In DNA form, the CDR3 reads TGTGCCAGCAGCTTATCCGCTAGCGGGGGGTACAATGAGCAGTTCTTC. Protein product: CASSLSASGGYNEQFF.

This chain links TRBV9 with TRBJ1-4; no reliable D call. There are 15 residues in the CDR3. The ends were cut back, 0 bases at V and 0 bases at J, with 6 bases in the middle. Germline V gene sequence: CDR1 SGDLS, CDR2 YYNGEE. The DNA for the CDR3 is TGTGCCAGCAGCGTAGGGGCGGCAACTAATGAAAAACTGTTTTTT. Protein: CASSVGAATNEKLFF.

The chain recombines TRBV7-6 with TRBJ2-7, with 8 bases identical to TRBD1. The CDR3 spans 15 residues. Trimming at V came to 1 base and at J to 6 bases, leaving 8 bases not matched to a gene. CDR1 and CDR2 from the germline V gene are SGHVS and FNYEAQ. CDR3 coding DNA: TGTGCCAGCAGCTTAGGTCCAGGGGGCGCATCCGAGCAGTACTTC. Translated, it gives CASSLGPGGASEQYF.

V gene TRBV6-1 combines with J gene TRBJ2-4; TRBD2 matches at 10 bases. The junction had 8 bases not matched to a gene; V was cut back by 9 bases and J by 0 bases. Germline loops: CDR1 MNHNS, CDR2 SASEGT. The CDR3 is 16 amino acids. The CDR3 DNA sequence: TGTGCCAGAGGACTAGCGGTAACCCTAGCCAAAAACATTCAGTACTTC. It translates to CARGLAVTLAKNIQYF.

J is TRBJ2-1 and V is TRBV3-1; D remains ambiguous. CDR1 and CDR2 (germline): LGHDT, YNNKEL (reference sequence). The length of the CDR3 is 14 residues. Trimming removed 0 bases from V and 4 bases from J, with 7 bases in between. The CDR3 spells CASSQEVIYNEQFF. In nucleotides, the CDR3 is TGTGCCAGCAGCCAAGAGGTCATTTACAATGAGCAGTTCTTC.

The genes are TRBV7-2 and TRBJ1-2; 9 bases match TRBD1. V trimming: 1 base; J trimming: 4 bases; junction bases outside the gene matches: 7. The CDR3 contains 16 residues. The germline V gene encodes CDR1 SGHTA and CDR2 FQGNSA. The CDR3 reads CASSLGGQGTSYGYTF. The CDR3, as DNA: TGTGCCAGCAGCTTAGGCGGACAGGGGACCTCCTATGGCTACACCTTC. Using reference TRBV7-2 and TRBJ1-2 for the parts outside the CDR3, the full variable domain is GAGVSQSPSNKVTEKGKDVELRCDPISGHTALYWYRQSLGQGLEFLIYFQGNSAPDKSGLPSDRFSAERTGGSVSTLTIQRTQQEDSAVYLCASSLGGQGTSYGYTFGSGTRLTVV.

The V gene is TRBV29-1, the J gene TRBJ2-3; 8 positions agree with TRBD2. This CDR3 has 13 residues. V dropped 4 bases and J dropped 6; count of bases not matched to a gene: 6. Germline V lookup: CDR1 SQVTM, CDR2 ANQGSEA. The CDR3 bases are TGCAGCGTTGCCGGGAGGGCCGCCGATACGCAGTATTTT. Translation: CSVAGRAADTQYF.

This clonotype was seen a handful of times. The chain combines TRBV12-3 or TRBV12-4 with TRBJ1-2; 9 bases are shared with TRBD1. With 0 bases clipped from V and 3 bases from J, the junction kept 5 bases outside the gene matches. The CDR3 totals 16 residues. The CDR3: CASSLATGTGHYGYTF. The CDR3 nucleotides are TGTGCCAGCAGTTTAGCGACCGGGACAGGGCACTATGGCTACACCTTC.

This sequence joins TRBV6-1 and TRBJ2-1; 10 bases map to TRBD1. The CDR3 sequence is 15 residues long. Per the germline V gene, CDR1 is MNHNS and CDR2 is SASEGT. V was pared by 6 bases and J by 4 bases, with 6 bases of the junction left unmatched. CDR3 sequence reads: CASRPPGQGYNEQFF. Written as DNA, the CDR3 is TGTGCCAGCAGACCTCCGGGACAGGGGTACAATGAGCAGTTCTTC.

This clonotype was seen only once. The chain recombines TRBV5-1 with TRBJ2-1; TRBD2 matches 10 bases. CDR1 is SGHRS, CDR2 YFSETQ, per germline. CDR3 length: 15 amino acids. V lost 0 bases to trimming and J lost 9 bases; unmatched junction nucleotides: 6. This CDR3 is CASSLVTSGKGEQFF. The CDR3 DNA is TGCGCCAGCAGCTTGGTAACTAGCGGGAAGGGTGAGCAGTTCTTC.

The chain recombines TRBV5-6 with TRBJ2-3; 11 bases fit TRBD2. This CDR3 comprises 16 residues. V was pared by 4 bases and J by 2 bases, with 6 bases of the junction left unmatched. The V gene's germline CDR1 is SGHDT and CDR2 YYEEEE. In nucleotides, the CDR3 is TGTGCCAGCAGCAAAACTAGCGGGGGTAACACAGATACGCAGTATTTT. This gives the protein CASSKTSGGNTDTQYF. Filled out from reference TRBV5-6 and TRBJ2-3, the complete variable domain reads DAGVTQSPTHLIKTRGQQVTLRCSPKSGHDTVSWYQQALGQGPQFIFQYYEEEERQRGNFPDRFSGHQFPNYSSELNVNALLLGDSALYLCASSKTSGGNTDTQYFGPGTRLTVL.